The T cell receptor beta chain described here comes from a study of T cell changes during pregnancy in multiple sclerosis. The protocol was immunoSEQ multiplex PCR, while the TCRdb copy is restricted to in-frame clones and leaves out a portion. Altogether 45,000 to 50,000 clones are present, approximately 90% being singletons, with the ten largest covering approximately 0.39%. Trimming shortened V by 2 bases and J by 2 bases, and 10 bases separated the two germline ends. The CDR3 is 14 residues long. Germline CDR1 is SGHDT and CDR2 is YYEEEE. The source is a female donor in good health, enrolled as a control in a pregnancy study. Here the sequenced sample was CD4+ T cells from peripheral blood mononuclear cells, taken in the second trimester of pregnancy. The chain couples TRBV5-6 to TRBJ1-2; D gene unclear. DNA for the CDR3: TGTGCCAGCAGCTTTCCTCCCCGGAACTATGGCTACACCTTC. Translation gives CASSFPPRNYGYTF.